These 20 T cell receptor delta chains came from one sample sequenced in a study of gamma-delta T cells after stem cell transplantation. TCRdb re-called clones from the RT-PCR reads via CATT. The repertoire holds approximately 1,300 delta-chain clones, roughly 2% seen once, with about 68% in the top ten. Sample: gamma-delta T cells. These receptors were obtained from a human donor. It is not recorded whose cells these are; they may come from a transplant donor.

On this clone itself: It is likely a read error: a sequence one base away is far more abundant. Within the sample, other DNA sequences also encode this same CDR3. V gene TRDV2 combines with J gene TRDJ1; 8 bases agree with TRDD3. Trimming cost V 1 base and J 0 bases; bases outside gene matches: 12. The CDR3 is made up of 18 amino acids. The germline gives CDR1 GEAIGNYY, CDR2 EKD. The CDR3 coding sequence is TGTGCCTGTGACACGGTGGACTTACTGGGGGGCAACACCGATAAACTCATCTTT. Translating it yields CACDTVDLLGGNTDKLIF.

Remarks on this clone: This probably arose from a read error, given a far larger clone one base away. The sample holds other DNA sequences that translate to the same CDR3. CDR3 coding DNA: TGTGCCTGTGACACCGTAGGGGGGCCCACCGATAAACTCATCTTT. Residues: CACDTVGGPTDKLIF. V gene TRDV2 combines with J gene TRDJ1, with a possible D match to TRDD3 (5 bases). The V end was cut by 0 bases, the J end by 1 base, with 11 bases between. The CDR3 totals 15 residues. Germline V lookup: CDR1 GEAIGNYY, CDR2 EKD.

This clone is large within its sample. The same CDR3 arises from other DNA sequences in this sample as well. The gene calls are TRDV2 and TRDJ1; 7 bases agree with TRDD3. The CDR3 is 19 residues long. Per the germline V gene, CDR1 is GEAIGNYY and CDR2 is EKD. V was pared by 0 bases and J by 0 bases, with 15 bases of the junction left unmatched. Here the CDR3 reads CACDTVLGTPGVYTDKLIF. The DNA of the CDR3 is TGTGCCTGTGACACCGTACTGGGGACCCCGGGGGTGTACACCGATAAACTCATCTTT.

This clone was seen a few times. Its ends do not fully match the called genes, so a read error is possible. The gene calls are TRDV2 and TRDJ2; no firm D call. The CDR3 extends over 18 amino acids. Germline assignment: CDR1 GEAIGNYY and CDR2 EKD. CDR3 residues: CACDLVGVEATNRAQLFF. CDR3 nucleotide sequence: TGTGCCTGTGACCTCGTCGGGGTTGAGGCTACCAACAGAGCACAACTATTCTTT.

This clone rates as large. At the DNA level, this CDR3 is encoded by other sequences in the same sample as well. Written as DNA, the CDR3 is TGTGCCTGTGACCCCGTTGGGGGGGATCTCCACACCGATAAACTCATCTTT. This sequence encodes CACDPVGGDLHTDKLIF. The rearrangement joins TRDV2 to TRDJ1; TRDD3 agrees at 7 bases. Germline V gene lookup returns CDR1 GEAIGNYY and CDR2 EKD. The CDR3 loop spans 17 amino acids. The V and J ends lost 3 bases and 0 bases, in that order; junction bases with no gene match: 12.

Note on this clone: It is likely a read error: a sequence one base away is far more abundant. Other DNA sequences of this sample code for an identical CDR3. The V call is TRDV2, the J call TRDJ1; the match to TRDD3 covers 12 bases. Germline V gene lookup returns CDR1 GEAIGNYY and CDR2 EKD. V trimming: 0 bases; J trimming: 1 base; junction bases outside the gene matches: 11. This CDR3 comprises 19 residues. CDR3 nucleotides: TGTGCCTGTGACACCTTGCTGGGGGATACGCCTACGGGCACCGATAAACTCATCTTT. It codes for CACDTLLGDTPTGTDKLIF.

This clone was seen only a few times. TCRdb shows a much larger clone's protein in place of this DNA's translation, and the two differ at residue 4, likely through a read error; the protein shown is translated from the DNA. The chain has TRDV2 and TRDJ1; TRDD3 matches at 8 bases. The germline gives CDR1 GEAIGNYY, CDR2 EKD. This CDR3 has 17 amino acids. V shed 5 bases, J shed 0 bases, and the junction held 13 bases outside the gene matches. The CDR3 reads CACGTLGGGSYTDKLIF. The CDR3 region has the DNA TGTGCCTGTGGCACGCTAGGTGGGGGATCCTACACCGATAAACTCATCTTT.

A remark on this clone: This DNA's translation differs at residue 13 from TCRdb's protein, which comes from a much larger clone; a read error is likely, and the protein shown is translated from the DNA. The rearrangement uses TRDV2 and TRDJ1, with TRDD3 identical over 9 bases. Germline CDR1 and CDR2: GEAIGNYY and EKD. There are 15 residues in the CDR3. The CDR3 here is CACDPLLGDTDKPIF. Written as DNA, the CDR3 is TGTGCCTGTGACCCGCTACTGGGGGACACCGATAAACCCATCTTT.

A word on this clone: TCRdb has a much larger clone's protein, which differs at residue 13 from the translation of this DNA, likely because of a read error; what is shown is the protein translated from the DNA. The CDR3: CACDSLGDRSDKPIF. Written as DNA, the CDR3 is TGTGCCTGTGACAGTCTGGGGGATAGATCCGATAAACCCATCTTT. The J gene is TRDJ1, the V gene TRDV2; 10 positions agree with TRDD3. The CDR3 has 15 amino acids. The V gene's germline CDR1 is GEAIGNYY and CDR2 EKD.

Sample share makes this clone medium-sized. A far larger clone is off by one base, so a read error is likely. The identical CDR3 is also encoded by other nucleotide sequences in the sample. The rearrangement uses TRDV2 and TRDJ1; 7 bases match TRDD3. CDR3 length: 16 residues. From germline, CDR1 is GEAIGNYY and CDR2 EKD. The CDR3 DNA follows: TGCGCCTGTGACACCGTTGGGGGACGTCCTACCGATAAACTCATCTTT. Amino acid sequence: CACDTVGGRPTDKLIF.

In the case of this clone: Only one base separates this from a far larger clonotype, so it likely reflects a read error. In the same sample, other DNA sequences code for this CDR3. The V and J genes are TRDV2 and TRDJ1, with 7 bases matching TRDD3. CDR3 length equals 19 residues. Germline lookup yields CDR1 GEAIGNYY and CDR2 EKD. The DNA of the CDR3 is TGTGCCTGCGACACCGTACTGGGGACCCCGGGGGTGTACACCGATAAACTCATCTTT. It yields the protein CACDTVLGTPGVYTDKLIF.

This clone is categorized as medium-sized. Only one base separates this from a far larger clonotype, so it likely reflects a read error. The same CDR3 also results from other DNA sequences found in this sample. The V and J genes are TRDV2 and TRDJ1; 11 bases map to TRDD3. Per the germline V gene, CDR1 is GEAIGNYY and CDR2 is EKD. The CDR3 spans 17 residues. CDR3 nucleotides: TGCGCCTGTGACCCCGTGGGGGATACGACCCACACCGATAAACTCATCTTT. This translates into CACDPVGDTTHTDKLIF.

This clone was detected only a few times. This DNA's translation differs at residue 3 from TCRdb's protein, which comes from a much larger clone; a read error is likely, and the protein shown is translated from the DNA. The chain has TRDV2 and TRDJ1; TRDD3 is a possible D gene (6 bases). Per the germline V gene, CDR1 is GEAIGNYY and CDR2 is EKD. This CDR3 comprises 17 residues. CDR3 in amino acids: CARDTVVRGSSTDKLIF. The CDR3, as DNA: TGTGCCCGTGACACCGTCGTTAGGGGATCCAGCACCGATAAACTCATCTTT.

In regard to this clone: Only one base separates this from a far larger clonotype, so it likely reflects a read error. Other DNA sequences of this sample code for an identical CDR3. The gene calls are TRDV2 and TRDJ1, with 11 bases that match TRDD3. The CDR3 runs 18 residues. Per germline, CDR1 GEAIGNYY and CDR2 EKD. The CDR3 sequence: CACDTVGLPAGGYNKLIF. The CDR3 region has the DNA TGTGCCTGCGACACTGTGGGCCTTCCTGCTGGGGGATACAATAAACTCATCTTT.

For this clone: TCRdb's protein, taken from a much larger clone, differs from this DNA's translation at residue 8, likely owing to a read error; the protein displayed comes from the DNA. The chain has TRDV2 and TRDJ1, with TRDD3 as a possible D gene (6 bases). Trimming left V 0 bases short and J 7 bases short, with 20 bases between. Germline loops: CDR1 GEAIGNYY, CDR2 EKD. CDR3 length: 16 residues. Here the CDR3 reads CACDTVGGVLVAKLIF. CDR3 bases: TGTGCCTGTGACACCGTGGGGGGTGTGCTTGTTGCTAAACTCATCTTT.

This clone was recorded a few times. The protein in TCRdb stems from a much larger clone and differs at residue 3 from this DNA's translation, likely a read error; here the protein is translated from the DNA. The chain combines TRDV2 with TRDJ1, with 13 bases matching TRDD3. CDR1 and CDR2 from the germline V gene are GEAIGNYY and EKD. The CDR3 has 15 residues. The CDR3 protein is CARDLLGDTADKLIF. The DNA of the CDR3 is TGTGCCCGTGATTTACTGGGGGATACGGCCGATAAACTCATCTTT.

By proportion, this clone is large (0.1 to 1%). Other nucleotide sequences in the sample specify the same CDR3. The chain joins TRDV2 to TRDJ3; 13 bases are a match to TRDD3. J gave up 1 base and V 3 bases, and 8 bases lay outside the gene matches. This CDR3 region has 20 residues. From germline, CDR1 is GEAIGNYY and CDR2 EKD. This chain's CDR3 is CACDPTGGYAGSWDTRQMFF. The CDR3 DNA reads TGTGCCTGTGACCCTACTGGGGGATACGCGGGGTCCTGGGACACCCGACAGATGTTTTTC.

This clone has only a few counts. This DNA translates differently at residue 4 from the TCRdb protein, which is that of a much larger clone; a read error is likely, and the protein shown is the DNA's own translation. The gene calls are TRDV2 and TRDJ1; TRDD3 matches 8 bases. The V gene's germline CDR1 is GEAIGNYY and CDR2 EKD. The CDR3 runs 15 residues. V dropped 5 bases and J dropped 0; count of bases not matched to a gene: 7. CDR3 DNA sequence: TGTGCCTGTGGCCCGCTACTGGGGGACACCGATAAACTCATCTTT. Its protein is CACGPLLGDTDKLIF.

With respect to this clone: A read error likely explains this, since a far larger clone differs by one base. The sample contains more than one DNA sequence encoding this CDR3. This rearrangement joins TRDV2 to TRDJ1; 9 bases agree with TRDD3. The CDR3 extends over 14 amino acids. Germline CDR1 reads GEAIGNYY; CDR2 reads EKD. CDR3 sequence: CACGTGGNTDKLIF. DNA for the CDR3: TGCGCCTGTGGTACTGGGGGAAACACCGATAAACTCATCTTT.

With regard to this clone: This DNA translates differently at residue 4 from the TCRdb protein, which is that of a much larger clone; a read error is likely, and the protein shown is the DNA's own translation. As DNA, the CDR3 is TGTGCCTGTGGCACCGCTGGGGTAAGCTCCTGGGACACCCGACAGATGTTTTTC. Protein sequence: CACGTAGVSSWDTRQMFF. The gene calls are TRDV2 and TRDJ3; D may be TRDD3 (6 bases). The germline gives CDR1 GEAIGNYY, CDR2 EKD. This CDR3 has 18 residues.